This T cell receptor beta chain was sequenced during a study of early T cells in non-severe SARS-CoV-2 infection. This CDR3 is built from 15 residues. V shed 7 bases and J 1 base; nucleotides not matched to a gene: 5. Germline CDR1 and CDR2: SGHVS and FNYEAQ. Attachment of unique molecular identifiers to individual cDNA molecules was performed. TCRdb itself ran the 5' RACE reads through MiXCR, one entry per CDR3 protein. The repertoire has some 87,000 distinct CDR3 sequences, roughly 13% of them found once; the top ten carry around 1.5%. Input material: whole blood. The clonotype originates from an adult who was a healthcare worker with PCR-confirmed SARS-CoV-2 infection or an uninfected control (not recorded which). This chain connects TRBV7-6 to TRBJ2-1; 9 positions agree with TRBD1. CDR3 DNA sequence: TGTGCCAGCACCGTGACAGGGGGGTCCTACAATGAGCAGTTCTTC. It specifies CASTVTGGSYNEQFF.